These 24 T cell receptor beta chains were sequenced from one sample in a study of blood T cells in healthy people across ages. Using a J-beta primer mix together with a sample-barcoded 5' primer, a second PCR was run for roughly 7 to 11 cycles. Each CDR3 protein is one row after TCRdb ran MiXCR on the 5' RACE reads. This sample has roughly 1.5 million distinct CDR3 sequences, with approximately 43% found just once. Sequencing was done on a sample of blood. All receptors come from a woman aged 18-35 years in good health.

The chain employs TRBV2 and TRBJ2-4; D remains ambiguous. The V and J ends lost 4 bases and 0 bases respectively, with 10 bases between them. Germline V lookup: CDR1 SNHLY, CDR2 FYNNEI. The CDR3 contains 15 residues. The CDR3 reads CASSAEFLAKNIQYF. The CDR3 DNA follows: TGTGCCAGCAGTGCGGAGTTTCTAGCCAAAAACATTCAGTACTTC.

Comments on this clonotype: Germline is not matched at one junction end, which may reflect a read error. CDR3 loop: CASSVSGTTLQYF. DNA of the CDR3: TGTGCCAGCAGTGTATCTGGAACCACACTGCAGTACTTC. The J gene is TRBJ2-7, the V gene TRBV27; D remains unclear. This CDR3 is built from 13 residues. Germline loops: CDR1 MNHEY, CDR2 SMNVEV (reference sequence).

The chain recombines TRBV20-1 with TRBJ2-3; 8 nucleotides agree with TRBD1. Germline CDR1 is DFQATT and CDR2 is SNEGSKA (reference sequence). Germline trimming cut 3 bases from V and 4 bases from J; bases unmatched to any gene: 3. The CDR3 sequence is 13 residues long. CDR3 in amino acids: CSASQGASDTQYF. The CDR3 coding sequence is TGCAGTGCTAGTCAGGGGGCGTCAGATACGCAGTATTTT.

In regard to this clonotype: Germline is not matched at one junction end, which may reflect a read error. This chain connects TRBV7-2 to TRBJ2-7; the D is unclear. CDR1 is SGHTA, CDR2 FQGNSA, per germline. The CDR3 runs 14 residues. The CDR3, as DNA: TGTGCCGGCAGCTTAGTAGCCCACGCTTACGAGCAGTACTTC. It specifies CAGSLVAHAYEQYF.

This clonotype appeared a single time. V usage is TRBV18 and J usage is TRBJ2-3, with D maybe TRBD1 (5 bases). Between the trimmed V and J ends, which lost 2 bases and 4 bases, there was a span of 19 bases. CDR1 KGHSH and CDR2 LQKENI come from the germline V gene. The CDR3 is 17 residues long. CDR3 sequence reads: CASSPNVRTRGSDTQYF. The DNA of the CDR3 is TGTGCCAGCTCACCAAACGTACGGACAAGGGGCTCAGATACGCAGTATTTT.

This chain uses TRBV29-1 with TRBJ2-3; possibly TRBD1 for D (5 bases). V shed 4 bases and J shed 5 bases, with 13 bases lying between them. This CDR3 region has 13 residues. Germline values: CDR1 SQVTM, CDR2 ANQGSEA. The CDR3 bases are TGCAGCGTTGGACAGCGCCGCGGAGATACGCAGTATTTT. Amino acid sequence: CSVGQRRGDTQYF.

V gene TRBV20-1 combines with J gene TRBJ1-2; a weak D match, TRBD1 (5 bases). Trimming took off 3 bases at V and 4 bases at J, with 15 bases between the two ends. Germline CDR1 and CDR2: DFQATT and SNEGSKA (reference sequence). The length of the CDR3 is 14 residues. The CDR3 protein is CSASLQTQGYGYTF. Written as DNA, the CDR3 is TGCAGTGCTAGTCTTCAGACTCAGGGCTATGGCTACACCTTC.

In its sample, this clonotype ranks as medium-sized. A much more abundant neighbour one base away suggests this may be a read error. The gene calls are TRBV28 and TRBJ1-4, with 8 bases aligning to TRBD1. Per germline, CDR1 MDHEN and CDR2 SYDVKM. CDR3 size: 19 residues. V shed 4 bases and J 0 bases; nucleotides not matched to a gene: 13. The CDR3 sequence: CASSYPTGQERATNEKLFF. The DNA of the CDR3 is TGTGCCAGCAGTTACCCAACGGGACAGGAACGCGCAACTAATGAAAAACTGTTTTTT.

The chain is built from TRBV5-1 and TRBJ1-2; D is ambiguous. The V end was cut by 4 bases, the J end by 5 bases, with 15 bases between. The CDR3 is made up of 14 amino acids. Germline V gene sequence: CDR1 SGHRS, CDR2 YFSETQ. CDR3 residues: CASSPKAAEYGYTF. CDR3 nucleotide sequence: TGCGCCAGCAGCCCTAAGGCAGCCGAATATGGCTACACCTTC.

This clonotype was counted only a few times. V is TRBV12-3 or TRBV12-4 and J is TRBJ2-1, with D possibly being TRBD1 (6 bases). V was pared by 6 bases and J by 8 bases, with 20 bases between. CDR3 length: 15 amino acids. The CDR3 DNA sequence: TGTGCCAGCAGGTCGCCGGACAGCCCTCTCCATGAGCAGTTCTTC. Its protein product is CASRSPDSPLHEQFF.

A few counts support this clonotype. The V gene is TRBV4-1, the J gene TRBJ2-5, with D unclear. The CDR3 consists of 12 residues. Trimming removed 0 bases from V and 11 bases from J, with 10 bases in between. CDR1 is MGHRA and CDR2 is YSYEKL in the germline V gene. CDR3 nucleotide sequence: TGCGCCAGCAGCCAAGAAGTAGCAGAGCAGTACTTC. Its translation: CASSQEVAEQYF.

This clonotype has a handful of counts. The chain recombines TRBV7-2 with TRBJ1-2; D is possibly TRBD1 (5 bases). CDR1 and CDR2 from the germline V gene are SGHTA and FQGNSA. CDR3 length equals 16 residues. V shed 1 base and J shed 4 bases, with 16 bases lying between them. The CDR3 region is CASSLERRESAYGYTF. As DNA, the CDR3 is TGTGCCAGCAGCTTAGAACGCAGGGAGAGCGCCTATGGCTACACCTTC.

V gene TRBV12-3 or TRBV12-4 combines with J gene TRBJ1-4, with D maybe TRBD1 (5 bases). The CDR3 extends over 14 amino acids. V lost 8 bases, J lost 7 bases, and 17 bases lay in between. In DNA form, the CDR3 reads TGTGCCAGCGCCCGGGACCAAGGAGCTGAAAAACTGTTTTTT. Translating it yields CASARDQGAEKLFF.

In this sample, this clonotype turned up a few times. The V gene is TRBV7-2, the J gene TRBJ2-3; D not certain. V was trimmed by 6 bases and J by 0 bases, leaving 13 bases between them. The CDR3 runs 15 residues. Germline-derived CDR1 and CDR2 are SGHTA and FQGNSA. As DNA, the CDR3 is TGTGCCAGCAGGTCTGGAACCACTAGCACAGATACGCAGTATTTT. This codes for CASRSGTTSTDTQYF.

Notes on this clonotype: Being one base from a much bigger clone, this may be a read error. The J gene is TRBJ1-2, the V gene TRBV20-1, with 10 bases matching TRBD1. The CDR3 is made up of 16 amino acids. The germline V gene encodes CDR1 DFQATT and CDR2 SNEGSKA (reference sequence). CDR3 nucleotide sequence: TGCAGTGCTAGCCGAATTGGACAGGGGGTCGCCTATGGCTACGCCTTC. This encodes CSASRIGQGVAYGYAF.

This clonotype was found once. The CDR3, as DNA: TGCGCCAGCAGCTTGCAGTCTAGCTCCTACGAGCAGTACTTC. This encodes CASSLQSSSYEQYF. V usage is TRBV5-1 and J usage is TRBJ2-7, with D uncertain. Looked up from germline, CDR1 is SGHRS and CDR2 is YFSETQ. The V gene lost 1 base and the J gene lost 0 bases, with 8 bases spanning the gap. The CDR3 is 14 amino acids.

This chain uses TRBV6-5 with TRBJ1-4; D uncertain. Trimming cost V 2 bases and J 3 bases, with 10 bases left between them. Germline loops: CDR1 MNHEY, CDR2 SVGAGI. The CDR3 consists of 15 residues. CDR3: CASSYALGSNEKLFF. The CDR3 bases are TGTGCCAGCAGTTACGCCTTGGGGTCTAATGAAAAACTGTTTTTT.

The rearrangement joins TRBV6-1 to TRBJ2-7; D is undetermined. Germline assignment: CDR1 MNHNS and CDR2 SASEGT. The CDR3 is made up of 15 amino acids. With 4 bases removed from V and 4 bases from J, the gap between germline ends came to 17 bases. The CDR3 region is CASSGRALSGYEQYF. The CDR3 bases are TGTGCCAGCAGTGGTCGGGCCCTCTCTGGTTACGAGCAGTACTTC.

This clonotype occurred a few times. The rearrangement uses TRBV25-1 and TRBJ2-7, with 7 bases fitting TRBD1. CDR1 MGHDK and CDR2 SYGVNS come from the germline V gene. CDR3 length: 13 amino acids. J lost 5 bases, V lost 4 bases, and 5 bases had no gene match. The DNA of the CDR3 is TGTGCCAGCAGTGGGGACAGTCTCCACGAGCAGTACTTC. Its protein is CASSGDSLHEQYF.

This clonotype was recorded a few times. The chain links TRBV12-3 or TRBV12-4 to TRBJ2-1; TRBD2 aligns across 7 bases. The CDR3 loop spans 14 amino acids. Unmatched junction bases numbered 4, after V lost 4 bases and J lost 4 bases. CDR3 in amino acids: CASSWSGTYNEQFF. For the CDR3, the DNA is TGTGCCAGCAGTTGGAGCGGGACTTACAATGAGCAGTTCTTC.

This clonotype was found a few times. The DNA of the CDR3 is TGTGCCTCCGTGGGAGATAATGAAAAACTGTTTTTT. Translated: CASVGDNEKLFF. The chain employs TRBV6-2 or TRBV6-3 and TRBJ1-4; D not resolved. Trimming stripped 11 bases from V and 4 bases from J, with 11 bases between. Germline V lookup: CDR1 MNHEY, CDR2 SVGEGT. The CDR3 spans 12 residues.

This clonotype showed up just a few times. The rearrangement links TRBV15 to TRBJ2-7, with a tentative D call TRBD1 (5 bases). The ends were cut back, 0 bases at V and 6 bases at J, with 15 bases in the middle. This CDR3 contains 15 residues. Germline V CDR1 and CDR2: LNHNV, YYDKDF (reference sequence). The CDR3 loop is CATSRDRFRESEQYF. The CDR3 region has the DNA TGTGCCACCAGCAGAGATCGGTTCAGGGAATCCGAGCAGTACTTC.

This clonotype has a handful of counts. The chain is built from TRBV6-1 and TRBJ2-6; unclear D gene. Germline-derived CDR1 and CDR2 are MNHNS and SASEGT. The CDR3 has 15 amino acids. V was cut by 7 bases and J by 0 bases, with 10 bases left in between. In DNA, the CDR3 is TGTGCCAGCATACTACAGTCCTCTGGGGCCAACGTCCTGACTTTC. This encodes CASILQSSGANVLTF.

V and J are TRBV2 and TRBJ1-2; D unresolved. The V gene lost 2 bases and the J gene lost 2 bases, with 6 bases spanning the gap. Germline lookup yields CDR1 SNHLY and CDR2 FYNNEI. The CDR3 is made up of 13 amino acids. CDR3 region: CASSELRNYGYTF. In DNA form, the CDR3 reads TGTGCCAGCAGTGAACTCCGCAACTATGGCTACACCTTC.